The 18 T cell receptor beta chains below all came from one sample that was sequenced in a study of identical twins (dated by TCRdb to 2016 to 2017). The method behind the library was 5' RACE. The sample was run on an Illumina HiSeq 2000. In-frame beta chains were kept once TCRdb had trimmed the public reads at Q25 with fastp and called clones with MiXCR. Each CDR3 protein appears once, grouped with its most common genes and DNA. In all, the sample holds 690,000 or so distinct CDR3 sequences, and 8.6% of those were seen once. The ten largest clones add up to around 0.95% of the sample. In addition, the sample was reused for a study of yellow fever vaccine responses in identical twins.

The source material was PBMCs. The receptors stem from a young woman in good health.

This clonotype showed up just a few times. This sequence joins TRBV7-9 and TRBJ1-2; possible D gene TRBD1, 5 bases. The CDR3 has 15 residues. Trimming stripped 1 base from V and 4 bases from J, with 13 bases between. Germline V lookup: CDR1 SEHNR, CDR2 FQNEAQ (reference sequence). The CDR3 spells CASSLGRAGTYGYTF. CDR3 DNA sequence: TGTGCCAGCAGCTTAGGTCGGGCAGGGACCTATGGCTACACCTTC. Full variable domain (missing parts from reference TRBV7-9 and TRBJ1-2): DTGVSQNPRHKITKRGQNVTFRCDPISEHNRLYWYRQTLGQGPEFLTYFQNEAQLEKSRLLSDRFSAERPKGSFSTLEIQRTEQGDSAMYLCASSLGRAGTYGYTFGSGTRLTVV.

The gene calls are TRBV3-1 and TRBJ2-2, with 11 bases lining up with TRBD2. This CDR3 has 20 residues. After removal of 0 bases from V and 2 bases from J, the junction contained 11 bases not matched to a gene. The germline CDR1 and CDR2 sequences are LGHDT and YNNKEL (reference sequence). The CDR3 coding sequence is TGTGCCAGCAGCCAAGATTCTGGGACTAGCGGAACCCATAACACCGGGGAGCTGTTTTTT. Protein sequence: CASSQDSGTSGTHNTGELFF.

In its sample, this clonotype was seen many times. The chain couples TRBV12-3 or TRBV12-4 to TRBJ2-3, with 9 bases lining up with TRBD2. The CDR3 is 16 residues long. The junction had 6 bases not matched to a gene; V was cut back by 4 bases and J by 1 base. The CDR3 DNA follows: TGTGCCAGCAGTTCCATGATAGCGGGGGGCACAGATACGCAGTATTTT. Translating it yields CASSSMIAGGTDTQYF.

This clonotype has a handful of counts. This chain connects TRBV6-5 to TRBJ2-1; 8 bases are shared with TRBD2. The germline CDR1 and CDR2 sequences are MNHEY and SVGAGI. The CDR3 is 16 residues long. The V gene end was trimmed by 0 bases and the J gene end by 6 bases; junction bases not matched to a gene: 7. The CDR3: CASSYSSGSDTNEQFF. CDR3 sequence (DNA): TGTGCCAGCAGTTACTCAAGCGGGAGCGACACCAATGAGCAGTTCTTC.

This rearrangement joins TRBV28 to TRBJ2-2; TRBD2 agrees at 8 bases. Germline values: CDR1 MDHEN, CDR2 SYDVKM. The CDR3 loop spans 15 amino acids. Losses at the gene ends were 8 bases for V and 0 bases for J; bases not matched to a gene: 5. The CDR3, as DNA: TGTGCCAGCGGCCGGGGGGGGGCGAACACCGGGGAGCTGTTTTTT. Protein: CASGRGGANTGELFF. The complete variable domain, with remaining parts taken from reference TRBV28 and TRBJ2-2, reads DVKVTQSSRYLVKRTGEKVFLECVQDMDHENMFWYRQDPGLGLRLIYFSYDVKMKEKGDIPEGYSVSREKKERFSLILESASTNQTSMYLCASGRGGANTGELFFGEGSRLTVL.

The table lists this clonotype with many counts. This chain connects TRBV7-9 to TRBJ2-5; the match to TRBD2 covers 9 bases. The CDR3 has 16 amino acids. The germline V gene has CDR1 SEHNR and CDR2 FQNEAQ (reference sequence). The V and J ends lost 1 base and 2 bases, in that order; junction bases with no gene match: 5. The CDR3 nucleotides are TGTGCCAGCAGCTTAGAGACTAGCGGTGAACAAGAGACCCAGTACTTC. Translating gives CASSLETSGEQETQYF.

This clonotype turned up a few times. The J gene is TRBJ2-2, the V gene TRBV7-2; 7 bases line up with TRBD2. Germline CDR1 is SGHTA and CDR2 is FQGNSA. The CDR3 has 17 amino acids. Germline trimming cut 7 bases from V and 0 bases from J; bases unmatched to any gene: 11. CDR3 sequence reads: CASNSYWTSSNTGELFF. The DNA of the CDR3 is TGTGCCAGCAACTCCTACTGGACTAGTTCGAACACCGGGGAGCTGTTTTTT.

This clonotype was seen repeatedly, ten times or more. This chain uses TRBV5-1 with TRBJ2-5, with D perhaps matching TRBD1 (6 bases). The length of the CDR3 is 15 residues. The germline V gene has CDR1 SGHRS and CDR2 YFSETQ. The V gene lost 5 bases and the J gene lost 4 bases, with 18 bases spanning the gap. CDR3 coding DNA: TGCGCCAGCAGTCGGTTAGGGGACACGCCAGAGACCCAGTACTTC. This encodes CASSRLGDTPETQYF.

The CDR3 DNA reads as TGTGCCAACCTATTTCTAGCGGGATCGAGGCGCAATGAGCAGTTCTTC. It codes for CANLFLAGSRRNEQFF. The chain couples TRBV10-3 to TRBJ2-1; 9 nucleotides line up with TRBD2. CDR1 ENHRY and CDR2 SYGVKD come from the germline V gene. The CDR3 spans 16 residues. The junction had 16 bases not matched to a gene; V was cut back by 10 bases and J by 6 bases.

The sample holds a few counts of this clonotype. The chain joins TRBV6-6 to TRBJ1-1, with 11 bases lining up with TRBD1. The CDR3 has 13 amino acids. Germline V lookup: CDR1 MNHNY, CDR2 SVGAGI (reference sequence). J gave up 10 bases and V 0 bases, and 1 base lay outside the gene matches. The CDR3 DNA is TGTGCCAGCAGTTACTCAGGGACAGGGGGAGCTTTCTTT. It translates to CASSYSGTGGAFF.

This clonotype was seen only a few times. This chain links TRBV12-3 or TRBV12-4 with TRBJ1-4, with D possibly TRBD1 on 5 matching bases. V was pared by 4 bases and J by 4 bases, with 10 bases between. CDR3 length equals 14 residues. The CDR3 here is CASSSPGLNEKLFF. The CDR3 coding sequence is TGTGCCAGCAGTTCACCGGGACTTAATGAAAAACTGTTTTTT.

This clonotype was counted many times. One end of the junction varies from germline; a read error may be responsible. The CDR3: CASTGLASNEQYF. CDR3 nucleotides: TGCGCCAGTACGGGACTAGCCTCCAACGAGCAGTACTTC. The rearrangement joins TRBV10-2 to TRBJ2-7; TRBD2 agrees at 9 bases. The CDR3 length is 13 residues. Germline CDR1 reads WSHSY; CDR2 reads SAAADI.

This clonotype was seen repeatedly, ten times or more. V gene TRBV25-1 combines with J gene TRBJ2-1; tentative D call: TRBD1 (6 bases). Germline CDR1 reads MGHDK; CDR2 reads SYGVNS. The CDR3 loop spans 11 amino acids. V lost 6 bases and J lost 6, with 6 bases in between. The CDR3 bases are TGTGCCAGCAGGGGGGCCAATGAGCAGTTCTTC. The encoded protein is CASRGANEQFF.

This clonotype showed up just a few times. The CDR3 spells CASSQRQGASSYEQYF. The CDR3 coding sequence is TGTGCCAGCAGCCAAAGGCAGGGGGCTAGCTCCTACGAGCAGTACTTC. The chain has TRBV14 and TRBJ2-7; the match to TRBD1 covers 8 bases. V dropped 2 bases and J dropped 0; count of bases not matched to a gene: 6. The CDR3 is 16 amino acids. Germline V CDR1 and CDR2: SGHDN, FVKESK.

This clonotype was recorded many times. The chain carries TRBV6-1 and TRBJ2-7; unclear D gene. The ends were cut back, 7 bases at V and 0 bases at J, with 19 bases in the middle. Germline V gene data show CDR1 as MNHNS and CDR2 as SASEGT. This CDR3 has 16 amino acids. CDR3 bases: TGTGCCAGCAAGGAGCGTGCCAGGCTAAACTCCTACGAGCAGTACTTC. It translates to CASKERARLNSYEQYF.

This clonotype was observed a few times. The chain uses TRBV6-2 or TRBV6-3 and TRBJ2-1; TRBD2 agrees at 8 bases. The CDR3 has 12 residues. V lost 3 bases and J lost 15; bases outside the gene matches: 7. Per germline, CDR1 MNHEY and CDR2 SVGEGT. In nucleotides, the CDR3 is TGTGCCAGCAGTTATGTAGCGGGGTGGCTGTTCTTC. Translating it yields CASSYVAGWLFF.

Points on this clonotype: The junction shows a germline mismatch at one end, possibly a read error. The chain is built from TRBV7-8 and TRBJ2-1; D is possibly TRBD2 (5 bases). Germline V CDR1 and CDR2: SGHVS, FQNEAQ. The CDR3 contains 15 residues. The CDR3 loop is CAIRTIGSSHNEQFF. The CDR3 DNA sequence: TGTGCCATCAGAACCATAGGGAGCTCCCACAATGAGCAGTTCTTC.

This clonotype was detected many times. This chain uses TRBV25-1 with TRBJ2-7, with unresolved D. The CDR3 extends over 13 amino acids. Germline CDR1 and CDR2: MGHDK and SYGVNS. The germline V and J ends were trimmed by 1 base and 3 bases, with 7 bases remaining between them. CDR3 residues: CASSEFGLYEQYF. The CDR3 DNA reads TGTGCCAGCAGTGAATTCGGGCTCTACGAGCAGTACTTC.